A single sample gave rise to the 29 T cell receptor beta chains below, sequenced in a study of T cells after yellow fever vaccination (dated by TCRdb to the late 2010s). The receptor library was made with 5' RACE. These reads were obtained on an Illumina HiSeq 2500. TCRdb itself trimmed the public reads at Q25 with fastp, ran MiXCR and retained productive beta chains. Identical CDR3 protein sequences are pooled into one entry, listed with their most common genes and DNA. This sample gives over 120,000 distinct CDR3 sequences in total; 5% to 7.5% of them show up just once. More than 0.6% of the sample is in the top ten clones. The sample's treatment or condition label, decoded: live attenuated yellow fever vaccine strain. Sequenced here: CD4+ T cells sorted from PBMCs, sampled 10 days after the yellow fever booster vaccination. Source of these receptors: a man aged 25 to 40 who received the YFV17D yellow fever vaccine.

This clonotype was picked up many times. The chain has TRBV11-2 and TRBJ2-1; possibly TRBD2 for D (5 bases). The length of the CDR3 is 11 residues. Germline V gene sequence: CDR1 SGHAT, CDR2 FQNNGV. Trimming stripped 4 bases from V and 12 bases from J, with 10 bases between. CDR3 nucleotides: TGTGCCAGCAGCTCCGGGGTTAGGCAGTTCTTC. Translation: CASSSGVRQFF.

J is TRBJ2-1 and V is TRBV9, with TRBD1 matching 8 bases. Germline assignment: CDR1 SGDLS and CDR2 YYNGEE. Germline trimming cut 0 bases from V and 9 bases from J; bases unmatched to any gene: 5. CDR3 length: 14 amino acids. The CDR3 sequence: CASSVGPGGREQFF. The DNA of the CDR3 is TGTGCCAGCAGCGTAGGGCCAGGGGGCCGTGAGCAGTTCTTC.

This clonotype was found many times. The rearrangement links TRBV20-1 to TRBJ2-7; D unresolved. This CDR3 is built from 12 residues. The V gene lost 3 bases and the J gene lost 1 base, with 7 bases spanning the gap. The germline V gene has CDR1 DFQATT and CDR2 SNEGSKA (reference sequence). The CDR3 region has the DNA TGCAGTGCTAGGTGGCTATCCTACGAGCAGTACTTC. Translating gives CSARWLSYEQYF.

This clonotype was observed a few times. The J gene is TRBJ2-5, the V gene TRBV30, with unresolved D. V lost 8 bases and J 2 bases, leaving 15 bases between the germline ends. CDR1 GTSNPN and CDR2 SVGIG come from the germline V gene (reference sequence). The length of the CDR3 is 13 residues. The CDR3: CALAQVAQETQYF. DNA for the CDR3: TGTGCCCTGGCTCAAGTGGCACAAGAGACCCAGTACTTC.

This chain joins TRBV6-1 and TRBJ2-7; tentatively, D is TRBD1 (6 bases). Trimming removed 6 bases at V and 3 bases at J, with 18 bases between. The CDR3 contains 15 residues. CDR1 is MNHNS and CDR2 is SASEGT in the germline V gene. CDR3 in DNA: TGTGCCAGCAGCCCAGACCAGGGGCGCCTCTACGAGCAGTACTTC. Translation: CASSPDQGRLYEQYF.

This clonotype came up many times. This chain links TRBV5-1 with TRBJ2-1; D unclear. V was trimmed by 2 bases and J by 8 bases, leaving 5 bases between them. The germline gives CDR1 SGHRS, CDR2 YFSETQ. This CDR3 region has 11 residues. The CDR3 spells CASSFSYEQFF. As DNA, the CDR3 is TGCGCCAGCAGCTTTAGCTATGAGCAGTTCTTC.

In its sample, this clonotype was seen many times. The chain has TRBV4-3 and TRBJ2-1; D is uncertain. This CDR3 has 14 amino acids. The germline V and J ends were trimmed by 1 base and 8 bases, with 12 bases remaining between them. Germline V gene data show CDR1 as LGHNA and CDR2 as YSLEER. In nucleotides, the CDR3 is TGCGCCAGCAGCCAAGTTAAGCGAGGTGATGAGCAGTTCTTC. Amino acid sequence: CASSQVKRGDEQFF.

In this sample, this clonotype turned up many times. The chain recombines TRBV14 with TRBJ2-7; possible D gene TRBD1, 5 bases. From germline, CDR1 is SGHDN and CDR2 FVKESK. V was cut by 4 bases and J by 6 bases, with 19 bases left in between. The CDR3 is 15 amino acids. The CDR3 nucleotides are TGTGCCAGCAGCCTCCGGACAACCATCTCATTCGAGCAGTACTTC. It yields the protein CASSLRTTISFEQYF.

The chain employs TRBV12-3 or TRBV12-4 and TRBJ2-3; 7 nucleotides align to TRBD1. This CDR3 has 15 amino acids. J gave up 1 base and V 6 bases, and 7 bases lay outside the gene matches. The CDR3 DNA follows: TGTGCCAGCAGGCCCCGGGACAGCCGCACAGATACGCAGTATTTT. It yields the protein CASRPRDSRTDTQYF.

Points on this clonotype: A much larger clone lies a single base off, so this may be a read error. The V and J genes are TRBV7-9 and TRBJ2-1; 9 bases match TRBD2. V was clipped by 5 bases and J by 6 bases; unmatched bases: 8. Germline V gene data show CDR1 as SEHNR and CDR2 as FQNEAQ (reference sequence). The CDR3 extends over 15 amino acids. The CDR3 spells CASSLAGGPINEQFF. The CDR3 DNA reads as TGTGCCAGCAGCCTTGCGGGAGGGCCTATCAATGAGCAGTTCTTC.

This clonotype was detected many times. CDR3 region: CASSRPGDPAYNEQFF. For the CDR3, the DNA is TGTGCCAGCAGCCGTCCCGGGGACCCCGCCTACAATGAGCAGTTCTTC. The chain recombines TRBV7-2 with TRBJ2-1; D may be TRBD1 or TRBD2 (5 bases each). Per the germline V gene, CDR1 is SGHTA and CDR2 is FQGNSA. The V and J ends lost 5 bases and 2 bases respectively, with 16 bases between them. CDR3 size: 16 residues.

There are many counts of this clonotype. The V call is TRBV18, the J call TRBJ2-3; 11 nucleotides line up with TRBD1. CDR1 KGHSH and CDR2 LQKENI come from the germline V gene. Trimming took 3 bases from V and 2 from J; bases not matched to a gene: 7. The CDR3 has 17 residues. CDR3 DNA: TGTGCCAGCTCACCCTTACCGGGACAGGGGGACACAGATACGCAGTATTTT. It encodes CASSPLPGQGDTDTQYF.

This clonotype was seen repeatedly, ten times or more. V gene TRBV20-1 combines with J gene TRBJ2-3; 11 positions agree with TRBD2. Germline CDR1 DFQATT, CDR2 SNEGSKA (reference sequence). The CDR3 has 15 amino acids. The V and J ends lost 3 bases and 0 bases, in that order; junction bases with no gene match: 2. For the CDR3, the DNA is TGCAGTGCTAGTAGACTAGCGGGAAGCACAGATACGCAGTATTTT. This encodes CSASRLAGSTDTQYF.

The sample holds a few counts of this clonotype. The chain carries TRBV20-1 and TRBJ2-1; TRBD2 might be the D (6 bases). The CDR3 is made up of 15 amino acids. The V end was cut by 0 bases, the J end by 4 bases, with 13 bases between. Germline-derived CDR1 and CDR2 are DFQATT and SNEGSKA (reference sequence). CDR3 residues: CSARDRLAKYNEQFF. The CDR3, as DNA: TGCAGTGCTAGAGATCGGCTAGCGAAATACAATGAGCAGTTCTTC.

This clonotype was found many times. This sequence joins TRBV5-5 and TRBJ2-7; no definite D call. The V and J ends lost 6 bases and 4 bases respectively, with 17 bases between them. The CDR3 has 14 residues. CDR1 and CDR2 (germline): SGHKS, YYEKEE (reference sequence). CDR3: CASTWSRVAYEQYF. The CDR3 nucleotides are TGTGCCAGCACTTGGAGCAGAGTCGCGTACGAGCAGTACTTC.

This clonotype was found many times. This chain joins TRBV7-9 and TRBJ2-7; D call uncertain. Germline CDR1 reads SEHNR; CDR2 reads FQNEAQ (reference sequence). With 3 bases removed from V and 2 bases from J, the gap between germline ends came to 5 bases. This CDR3 is built from 12 residues. Here the CDR3 DNA reads TGTGCCAGCAGCTTGGAAGCCTACGAGCAGTACTTC. It codes for CASSLEAYEQYF. Full variable domain (missing parts from reference TRBV7-9 and TRBJ2-7): DTGVSQNPRHKITKRGQNVTFRCDPISEHNRLYWYRQTLGQGPEFLTYFQNEAQLEKSRLLSDRFSAERPKGSFSTLEIQRTEQGDSAMYLCASSLEAYEQYFGPGTRLTVT.

This clonotype was observed many times. The chain uses TRBV7-8 and TRBJ2-5; TRBD2 might be the D (5 bases). The germline V gene encodes CDR1 SGHVS and CDR2 FQNEAQ. This CDR3 is 15 amino acids long. The ends were cut back, 0 bases at V and 4 bases at J, with 12 bases in the middle. The CDR3, as DNA: TGTGCCAGCAGCTTAGCACTAGGGAGCGGAGAGACCCAGTACTTC. Protein product: CASSLALGSGETQYF. Filled out from reference TRBV7-8 and TRBJ2-5, the complete variable domain reads GAGVSQSPRYKVAKRGQDVALRCDPISGHVSLFWYQQALGQGPEFLTYFQNEAQLDKSGLPSDRFFAERPEGSVSTLKIQRTQQEDSAVYLCASSLALGSGETQYFGPGTRLLVL.

The V and J genes are TRBV7-2 and TRBJ2-1, with 7 positions matching TRBD2. The V and J ends lost 0 bases and 5 bases, in that order; junction bases with no gene match: 4. CDR3 length: 15 residues. Germline V CDR1 and CDR2: SGHTA, FQGNSA. CDR3 DNA: TGTGCCAGCAGCTTAGCGGGAGGGCCACACAATGAGCAGTTCTTC. Translated: CASSLAGGPHNEQFF.

There are many counts of this clonotype. The chain carries TRBV6-2 or TRBV6-3 and TRBJ2-3, with unresolved D. The CDR3 has 15 amino acids. V was shortened by 5 bases and J by 0 bases, with 12 bases between the two germline ends. CDR1 and CDR2 (germline): MNHEY, SVGEGT. The CDR3 region has the DNA TGTGCCAGCAGTGATAACGGGCGAAGCACAGATACGCAGTATTTT. Encoded protein: CASSDNGRSTDTQYF.

This clonotype has a count of ten or more. This chain joins TRBV5-1 and TRBJ2-6; D perhaps matches TRBD1 (6 bases). The CDR3 spans 14 residues. From germline, CDR1 is SGHRS and CDR2 YFSETQ. The V end was cut by 9 bases, the J end by 3 bases, with 13 bases between. The chain's CDR3 is CATAQGGGANVLTF. CDR3 bases: TGCGCCACGGCTCAAGGGGGTGGGGCCAACGTCCTGACTTTC.

This clonotype was counted at least ten times. In DNA form, the CDR3 reads TGTGCCAGCAGCCCGTCAACAGCGGATACGCAGTATTTT. This sequence encodes CASSPSTADTQYF. The chain joins TRBV7-2 to TRBJ2-3; D is ambiguous. The CDR3 extends over 13 amino acids. Germline V lookup: CDR1 SGHTA, CDR2 FQGNSA. Trimming removed 5 bases at V and 6 bases at J, with 12 bases between. The whole variable domain, remainder taken from reference TRBV7-2 and TRBJ2-3, is GAGVSQSPSNKVTEKGKDVELRCDPISGHTALYWYRQSLGQGLEFLIYFQGNSAPDKSGLPSDRFSAERTGGSVSTLTIQRTQQEDSAVYLCASSPSTADTQYFGPGTRLTVL.

The rearrangement joins TRBV5-5 to TRBJ2-1, with D uncertain. The CDR3 consists of 13 residues. V gave up 7 bases and J gave up 4 bases, with 12 bases separating them. The germline V gene encodes CDR1 SGHKS and CDR2 YYEKEE (reference sequence). CDR3 nucleotide sequence: TGTGCCAGCGGCGTCTCTGATTACAATGAGCAGTTCTTC. This sequence encodes CASGVSDYNEQFF. Combining the CDR3 with reference TRBV5-5 and TRBJ2-1 gives the whole variable domain DAGVTQSPTHLIKTRGQQVTLRCSPISGHKSVSWYQQVLGQGPQFIFQYYEKEERGRGNFPDRFSARQFPNYSSELNVNALLLGDSALYLCASGVSDYNEQFFGPGTRLTVL.

This rearrangement joins TRBV27 to TRBJ2-5; D is ambiguous. The ends were cut back, 6 bases at V and 2 bases at J, with 10 bases in the middle. The CDR3 is 13 amino acids. Germline-derived CDR1 and CDR2 are MNHEY and SMNVEV (reference sequence). Written as DNA, the CDR3 is TGTGCCAGCAGCCCCCAGTGGCAAGAGACCCAGTACTTC. This gives the protein CASSPQWQETQYF.

This clonotype has at least ten counts. The V gene is TRBV2, the J gene TRBJ2-5; D unresolved. V lost 0 bases, J lost 1 base, and 12 bases lay in between. Germline-derived CDR1 and CDR2 are SNHLY and FYNNEI. The CDR3 contains 16 residues. CDR3 loop: CASSEALWRTQETQYF. As DNA, the CDR3 is TGTGCCAGCAGTGAAGCGCTTTGGAGAACCCAAGAGACCCAGTACTTC.

J is TRBJ2-1 and V is TRBV11-2; the match to TRBD2 covers 12 bases. The germline V gene encodes CDR1 SGHAT and CDR2 FQNNGV. This CDR3 comprises 18 residues. V dropped 5 bases and J dropped 2; count of bases not matched to a gene: 10. DNA of the CDR3: TGTGCCAGCAGCCCCCCCGGGACTAGCGGGTCCACCTACAATGAGCAGTTCTTC. The encoded protein is CASSPPGTSGSTYNEQFF. The full variable domain, completed using reference TRBV11-2 and TRBJ2-1, is EAGVAQSPRYKIIEKRQSVAFWCNPISGHATLYWYQQILGQGPKLLIQFQNNGVVDDSQLPKDRFSAERLKGVDSTLKIQPAKLEDSAVYLCASSPPGTSGSTYNEQFFGPGTRLTVL.

This clonotype was seen ten or more times. The chain recombines TRBV6-5 with TRBJ1-6, with a possible D match to TRBD1 (6 bases). The CDR3 length is 16 residues. The germline gives CDR1 MNHEY, CDR2 SVGAGI. Trimming removed 0 bases at V and 7 bases at J, with 13 bases between. DNA for the CDR3: TGTGCCAGCAGTTACTCGGTCCAGGGGTCCAATTCACCCCTCCACTTT. Translation gives CASSYSVQGSNSPLHF.

This clonotype has a count of ten or more. The chain combines TRBV6-1 with TRBJ2-1; maybe TRBD2 (5 bases). V gave up 8 bases and J gave up 9 bases, with 17 bases separating them. CDR1 and CDR2 from the germline V gene are MNHNS and SASEGT. This CDR3 is built from 13 residues. CDR3 bases: TGTGCCAGCTCGGAACGCGGGCCCGGTGAGCAGTTCTTC. It codes for CASSERGPGEQFF.

This clonotype has just a few counts. A read error may produce the germline difference seen at one junction end. The rearrangement joins TRBV20-1 to TRBJ2-1; 16 nucleotides line up with TRBD2. This CDR3 has 17 amino acids. Per germline, CDR1 DFQATT and CDR2 SNEGSKA (reference sequence). CDR3 bases: TGCTGTGCTGTCGGGACTAGCGGGAGGGCGGTTAAGGATGAGCAGTTCTTC. Translation: CCAVGTSGRAVKDEQFF.

This clonotype was picked up many times. V is TRBV7-9 and J is TRBJ2-3; no clear D gene. Trimming cost V 5 bases and J 0 bases, with 12 bases left between them. The CDR3 loop spans 15 amino acids. The germline V gene encodes CDR1 SEHNR and CDR2 FQNEAQ (reference sequence). This CDR3 is CASSPVHRSTDTQYF. DNA for the CDR3: TGTGCCAGCAGCCCAGTTCATCGGAGCACAGATACGCAGTATTTT. Together with reference TRBV7-9 and TRBJ2-3, the CDR3 gives the full variable domain: DTGVSQNPRHKITKRGQNVTFRCDPISEHNRLYWYRQTLGQGPEFLTYFQNEAQLEKSRLLSDRFSAERPKGSFSTLEIQRTEQGDSAMYLCASSPVHRSTDTQYFGPGTRLTVL.